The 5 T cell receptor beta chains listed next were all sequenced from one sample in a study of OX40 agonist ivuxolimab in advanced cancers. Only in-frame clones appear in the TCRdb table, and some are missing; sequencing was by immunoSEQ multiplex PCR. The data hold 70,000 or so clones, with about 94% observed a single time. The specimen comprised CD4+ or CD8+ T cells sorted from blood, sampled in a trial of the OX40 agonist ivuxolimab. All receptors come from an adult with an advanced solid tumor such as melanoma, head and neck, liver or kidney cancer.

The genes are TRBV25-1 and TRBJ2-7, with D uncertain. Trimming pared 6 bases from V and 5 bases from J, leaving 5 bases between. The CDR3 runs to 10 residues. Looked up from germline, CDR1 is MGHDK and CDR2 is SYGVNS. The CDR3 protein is CASSRDEQYF. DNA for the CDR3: TGTGCCAGCAGCCGGGACGAGCAGTACTTC.

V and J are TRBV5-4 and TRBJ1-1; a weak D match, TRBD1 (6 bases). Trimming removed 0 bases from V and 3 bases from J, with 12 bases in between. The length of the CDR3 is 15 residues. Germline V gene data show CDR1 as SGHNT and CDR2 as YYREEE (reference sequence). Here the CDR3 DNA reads TGTGCCAGCAGCTTGGGGCAGGGGAGGGACACTGAAGCTTTCTTT. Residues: CASSLGQGRDTEAFF.

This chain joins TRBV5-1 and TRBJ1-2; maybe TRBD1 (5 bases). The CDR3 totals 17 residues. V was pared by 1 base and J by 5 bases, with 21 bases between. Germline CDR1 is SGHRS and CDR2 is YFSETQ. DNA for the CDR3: TGCGCCAGCAGCTTGTCGGGAGGTTCCGGGGGAGTTTATGGCTACACCTTC. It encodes CASSLSGGSGGVYGYTF.

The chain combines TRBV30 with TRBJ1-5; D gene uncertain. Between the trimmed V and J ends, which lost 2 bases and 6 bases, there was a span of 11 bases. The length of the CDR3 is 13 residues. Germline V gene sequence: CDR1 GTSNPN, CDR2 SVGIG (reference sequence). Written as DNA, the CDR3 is TGTGCCTGGAGTAGTCCGCTTACTCAGCCCCAGCATTTT. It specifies CAWSSPLTQPQHF.

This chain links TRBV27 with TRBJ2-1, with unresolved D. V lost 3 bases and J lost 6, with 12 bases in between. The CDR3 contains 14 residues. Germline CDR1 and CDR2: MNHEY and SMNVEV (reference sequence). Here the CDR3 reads CASSFQPAGNEQFF. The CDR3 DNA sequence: TGTGCCAGCAGTTTCCAGCCAGCTGGCAATGAGCAGTTCTTC.